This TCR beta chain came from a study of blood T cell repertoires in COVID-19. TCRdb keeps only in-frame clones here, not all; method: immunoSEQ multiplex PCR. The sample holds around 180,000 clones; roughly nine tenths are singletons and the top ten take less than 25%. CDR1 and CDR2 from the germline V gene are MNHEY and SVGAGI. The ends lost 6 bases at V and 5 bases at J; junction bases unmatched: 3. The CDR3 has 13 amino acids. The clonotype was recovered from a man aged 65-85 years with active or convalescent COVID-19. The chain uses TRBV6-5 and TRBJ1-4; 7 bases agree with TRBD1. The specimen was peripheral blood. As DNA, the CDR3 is TGTGCCAGCAGATGGGACAGCAATGAAAAACTGTTTTTT. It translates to CASRWDSNEKLFF.